This T cell receptor beta chain derives from a study of blood T cells in healthy people across ages. The use of a sample-barcoded 5' primer and a J-beta primer mix characterized a second PCR of 7 to 11 cycles. Each CDR3 protein is one row after TCRdb ran MiXCR on the 5' RACE reads. This table has 600,000 or so distinct CDR3 sequences, approximately 30% appearing once. Trimming pared 9 bases from V and 1 base from J, leaving 12 bases between. CDR1 KGHDR and CDR2 SFDVKD come from the germline V gene. The CDR3 is 14 amino acids. The chain has TRBV24-1 and TRBJ1-5, with unresolved D. The TCR comes from an elderly woman in good health. The sample taken for sequencing was blood. CDR3 DNA sequence: TGTGCCACCGCCCGGGTCGGGAGCAATCAGCCCCAGCATTTT. It is translated as CATARVGSNQPQHF.